These T cell receptor beta chains were read from a single sample in a study of cytomegalovirus exposure and HLA in healthy donors. Repertoires were generated with immunoSEQ multiplex PCR, while TCRdb's copy carries only in-frame clones and drops some. The sample records about 210,000 clones, roughly 74% being singletons. What was sequenced was PBMCs. These receptors all come from a woman in her twenties or thirties in good health and CMV-seropositive. CDR3s include the opening cysteine and the closing phenylalanine or tryptophan. Each record gives: clone size, CDR3 length, J gene, V gene, D gene, CDR3 protein. A D gene is named only where the DNA matches it firmly. Clone size is stated in some rows and not others, as once, few, many or a class when expanded.

clone size: NA
CDR3 length: 15
J gene: TRBJ1-1
V gene: TRBV5-6
D gene: NA
CDR3 protein: CASSLVSRLNTEAFF

clone size: NA
CDR3 length: 17
J gene: TRBJ2-1
V gene: TRBV6-4
D gene: TRBD2
CDR3 protein: CASSARAGGITYNEQFF

clone size: NA
CDR3 length: 14
J gene: TRBJ1-5
V gene: TRBV5-1
D gene: NA
CDR3 protein: CASRPGLSNQPQHF

clone size: NA
CDR3 length: 14
J gene: TRBJ2-1
V gene: TRBV2
D gene: TRBD2
CDR3 protein: CASSGTSGRNEQFF

clone size: few
CDR3 length: 16
J gene: TRBJ1-3
V gene: TRBV18
D gene: NA
CDR3 protein: CASSPNPPDRGNTIYF

clone size: NA
CDR3 length: 14
J gene: TRBJ1-1
V gene: TRBV6-5
D gene: TRBD1
CDR3 protein: CASSKGQGMAEAFF

clone size: once
CDR3 length: 13
J gene: TRBJ2-3
V gene: TRBV5-1
D gene: TRBD2
CDR3 protein: CASRSGTTDTQYF

clone size: NA
CDR3 length: 14
J gene: NA
V gene: TRBV18
D gene: NA
CDR3 protein: CASSPVSGRGEQYF

clone size: NA
CDR3 length: 13
J gene: TRBJ1-6
V gene: TRBV6-5
D gene: NA
CDR3 protein: CASRVGVASPLHF

clone size: once
CDR3 length: 15
J gene: TRBJ1-2
V gene: TRBV4-1
D gene: NA
CDR3 protein: CASSQEVAGSYGYTF

clone size: NA
CDR3 length: 15
J gene: TRBJ2-3
V gene: TRBV4-1
D gene: NA
CDR3 protein: CASSRFGSSTDTQYF

clone size: once
CDR3 length: 12
J gene: TRBJ1-1
V gene: TRBV27
D gene: TRBD1
CDR3 protein: CASSSQGSEAFF

clone size: NA
CDR3 length: 12
J gene: TRBJ1-1
V gene: TRBV28
D gene: NA
CDR3 protein: CASSFSNTEAFF

clone size: once
CDR3 length: 15
J gene: TRBJ1-6
V gene: TRBV21-1
D gene: NA
CDR3 protein: CASSKAQGRGSPLHF

clone size: once
CDR3 length: 14
J gene: TRBJ2-6
V gene: TRBV6-1
D gene: TRBD1
CDR3 protein: CASKPGQGANVLTF

clone size: NA
CDR3 length: 14
J gene: TRBJ2-1
V gene: TRBV19
D gene: NA
CDR3 protein: CASSRGGARDEQFF

clone size: NA
CDR3 length: 13
J gene: TRBJ2-3
V gene: TRBV2
D gene: NA
CDR3 protein: CASSDLSTDTQYF

clone size: NA
CDR3 length: 13
J gene: TRBJ2-2
V gene: TRBV30
D gene: NA
CDR3 protein: CAWPDRNTGELFF

clone size: NA
CDR3 length: 13
J gene: TRBJ2-7
V gene: TRBV5-1
D gene: NA
CDR3 protein: CASRVQDTYEQYF

clone size: NA
CDR3 length: 17
J gene: TRBJ2-7
V gene: TRBV4-2
D gene: NA
CDR3 protein: CASSQEGAGSAGDEQYF

clone size: NA
CDR3 length: 17
J gene: TRBJ2-3
V gene: TRBV5-4
D gene: TRBD2
CDR3 protein: CASTLSREGLGSDTQYF

clone size: NA
CDR3 length: 15
J gene: TRBJ1-4
V gene: TRBV5-4
D gene: TRBD1
CDR3 protein: CASSPGGQGGEKLFF

clone size: NA
CDR3 length: 14
J gene: TRBJ1-1
V gene: TRBV6-5
D gene: NA
CDR3 protein: CASSSEVWYTEAFF

clone size: few
CDR3 length: 13
J gene: TRBJ2-3
V gene: TRBV5-8
D gene: NA
CDR3 protein: CASSKTGRDTQYF

clone size: few
CDR3 length: 13
J gene: TRBJ1-2
V gene: TRBV5-1
D gene: NA
CDR3 protein: CASSPGENYGYTF

clone size: NA
CDR3 length: 14
J gene: TRBJ1-1
V gene: TRBV4-1
D gene: NA
CDR3 protein: CASSWRRSSTEAFF

clone size: NA
CDR3 length: 14
J gene: TRBJ1-1
V gene: TRBV9
D gene: NA
CDR3 protein: CASSALTGYTEAFF

clone size: NA
CDR3 length: 15
J gene: TRBJ2-5
V gene: TRBV5-6
D gene: TRBD2
CDR3 protein: CASELAGGPGETQYF